This TCR beta chain was profiled in a study of T-cell memory formation after mild COVID-19. V lost 2 bases to trimming and J lost 0 bases, with 19 bases between them. CDR1 is LGHDT, CDR2 YNNKEL, per germline (reference sequence). The CDR3 extends over 19 amino acids. TCRdb fed the 5' RACE reads into MiXCR, producing one record per CDR3 protein. The sample shows 170,000 or so distinct CDR3 sequences, 20% to 25% of them seen only once. The sequenced material came from PBMCs or a T cell subset sorted from them (not recorded which). V usage is TRBV3-1 and J usage is TRBJ2-2; a possible D gene is TRBD2 (6 bases). This TCR was sampled from an adult woman who had mild COVID-19 (a few samples of this study predate the infection). Cell type and time point are not known. The CDR3 here is CASSQKIIRRGANTGELFF. The DNA of the CDR3 is TGTGCCAGCAGCCAAAAAATTATAAGGAGGGGCGCGAACACCGGGGAGCTGTTTTTT.